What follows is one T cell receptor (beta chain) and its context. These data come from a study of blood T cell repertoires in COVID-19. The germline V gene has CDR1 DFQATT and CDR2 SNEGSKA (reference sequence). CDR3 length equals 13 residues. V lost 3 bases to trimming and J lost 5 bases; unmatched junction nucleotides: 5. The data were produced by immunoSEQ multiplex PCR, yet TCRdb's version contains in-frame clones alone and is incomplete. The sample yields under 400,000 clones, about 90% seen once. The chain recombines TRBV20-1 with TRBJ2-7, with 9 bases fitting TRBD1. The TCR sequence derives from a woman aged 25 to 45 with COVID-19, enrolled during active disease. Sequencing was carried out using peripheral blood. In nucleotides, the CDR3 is TGCAGTGCTAGTGGGACAGGGTATGACGAGCAGTACTTC. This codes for CSASGTGYDEQYF.